These 17 T cell receptor beta chains share one sample of origin, sequenced in a study of T cells in Graves' hyperthyroidism and ophthalmopathy. Amplified regions were TCR beta CDR3 sequences from RNA transcripts. HTBI primers were used for first-round RT-PCR of the TCR CDR3. Each CDR3 protein is one row after TCRdb ran MiXCR on the multiplex PCR reads. The table includes about 200,000 distinct CDR3 sequences, 17% detected once. Sample: blood. These receptors were collected from a woman between 45 and 60 years old with Graves' hyperthyroidism.

This clonotype has at least ten counts. V usage is TRBV30 and J usage is TRBJ1-1; D is ambiguous. Deletions cut 2 bases from V and 1 base from J, with 11 bases between. The CDR3 runs to 14 residues. Germline loops: CDR1 GTSNPN, CDR2 SVGIG (reference sequence). DNA for the CDR3: TGTGCCTGGAGTTATAAGGACTGGAACACTGAAGCTTTCTTT. It codes for CAWSYKDWNTEAFF.

This clonotype was detected ten times or more. The chain joins TRBV4-1 to TRBJ1-1, with no clear D. Germline V CDR1 and CDR2: MGHRA, YSYEKL. Trimming removed 4 bases from V and 1 base from J, with 10 bases in between. CDR3 size: 14 residues. DNA of the CDR3: TGCGCCAGCAGCCCTGCTCCGGGGAACACTGAAGCTTTCTTT. This encodes CASSPAPGNTEAFF.

There are many counts of this clonotype. The rearrangement links TRBV18 to TRBJ1-5; TRBD1 matches 11 bases. The germline V gene encodes CDR1 KGHSH and CDR2 LQKENI. There are 15 residues in the CDR3. Trimming removed 3 bases from V and 5 bases from J; junction bases left unmatched: 3. CDR3 region: CASSPDRGRDQPQHF. The CDR3, as DNA: TGTGCCAGCTCACCGGACAGGGGGCGCGATCAGCCCCAGCATTTT. Full variable domain (remainder filled in from reference TRBV18 and TRBJ1-5): NAGVMQNPRHLVRRRGQEARLRCSPMKGHSHVYWYRQLPEEGLKFMVYLQKENIIDESGMPKERFSAEFPKEGPSILRIQQVVRGDSAAYFCASSPDRGRDQPQHFGDGTRLSIL.

The table lists this clonotype with many counts. The chain has TRBV29-1 and TRBJ1-5, with unresolved D. V gave up 4 bases and J gave up 5 bases, with 12 bases separating them. This CDR3 is 13 amino acids long. CDR1 is SQVTM, CDR2 ANQGSEA, per germline. DNA for the CDR3: TGCAGCGTTGGGGCCGGGAAAGATCAGCCCCAGCATTTT. Amino acids: CSVGAGKDQPQHF.

This clonotype was counted many times. For the CDR3, the DNA is TGTGCCAGCACCCTCGGGTTCTCTGGAAACACCATATATTTT. Translated, it gives CASTLGFSGNTIYF. The chain combines TRBV28 with TRBJ1-3; D not certain. The V end lost 7 bases, the J end lost 0 bases, and 10 bases lay between the germline ends. The CDR3 totals 14 residues. In germline, CDR1 is MDHEN, CDR2 SYDVKM.

This clonotype came up many times. V and J are TRBV12-5 and TRBJ2-3, with 7 bases that match TRBD2. V lost 3 bases, J lost 5 bases, and 5 bases stayed unmatched. Germline V gene lookup returns CDR1 LGHNT and CDR2 FRNRAP. The CDR3 loop spans 14 amino acids. CDR3 amino acids: CASGLAGIEDTQYF. The DNA of the CDR3 is TGTGCTAGTGGTTTAGCGGGAATAGAAGATACGCAGTATTTT.

This clonotype was observed a few times. The genes are TRBV27 and TRBJ2-3; 8 bases align to TRBD2. V shed 7 bases and J 0 bases; nucleotides not matched to a gene: 9. This CDR3 comprises 16 residues. Germline V gene sequence: CDR1 MNHEY, CDR2 SMNVEV (reference sequence). The CDR3 loop reads CASTGLAQLSTDTQYF. In nucleotides, the CDR3 is TGTGCCAGCACTGGACTAGCCCAGCTTAGCACAGATACGCAGTATTTT.

This clonotype has ten or more counts. The chain couples TRBV3-1 to TRBJ1-1; D unclear. V lost 2 bases, J lost 3 bases, and 10 bases lay in between. The germline gives CDR1 LGHDT, CDR2 YNNKEL (reference sequence). This CDR3 spans 14 amino acids. In DNA, the CDR3 is TGTGCCAGCAGCCAATTGAGGGCGGACACTGAAGCTTTCTTT. It yields the protein CASSQLRADTEAFF.

In its sample, this clonotype was seen many times. V usage is TRBV6-1 and J usage is TRBJ1-2; 7 bases align to TRBD1. J lost 8 bases, V lost 6 bases, and 9 bases had no gene match. The CDR3 contains 13 residues. Germline V lookup: CDR1 MNHNS, CDR2 SASEGT. This CDR3 reads CASSDRDIWGYTF. In DNA, the CDR3 is TGTGCCAGCAGCGACAGGGACATTTGGGGCTACACCTTC.

This clonotype showed up just a few times. The CDR3 DNA reads as TGCGCCAGCAGCCAAGTAGGGGGCTCGGAGACCCAGTACTTC. Protein product: CASSQVGGSETQYF. This sequence joins TRBV4-1 and TRBJ2-5; 7 bases fit TRBD1. The CDR3 totals 14 residues. Losses at the gene ends were 1 base for V and 5 bases for J; bases not matched to a gene: 4. The germline V gene encodes CDR1 MGHRA and CDR2 YSYEKL.

This clonotype was detected ten times or more. This chain joins TRBV24-1 and TRBJ2-2, with 7 positions matching TRBD2. From germline, CDR1 is KGHDR and CDR2 SFDVKD. CDR3 length: 15 amino acids. With V trimmed by 10 bases and J by 4 bases, 11 bases remained unmatched. The CDR3 nucleotides are TGTGCCACAACTACTAGCGCAACGAGCACCGGGGAGCTGTTTTTT. Residues: CATTTSATSTGELFF.

There are many counts of this clonotype. The chain employs TRBV6-7 and TRBJ2-3; 7 nucleotides match TRBD2. TRBV6-7 is an ORF, with its function uncertain. The junction had 14 bases not matched to a gene; V was cut back by 6 bases and J by 8 bases. The CDR3 runs to 15 residues. As DNA, the CDR3 is TGTGCCAGCAGAAAAGCGGGGTGTGGAGATGTTACGCAGTATTTT. Its translation: CASRKAGCGDVTQYF.

This clonotype was recorded at least ten times. In DNA, the CDR3 is TGTGCCAGCAGCCGCGTGAGCGGAAGCTCCTACAATGAGCAGTTCTTC. Its translation: CASSRVSGSSYNEQFF. The rearrangement joins TRBV5-6 to TRBJ2-1, with D maybe TRBD2 (5 bases). This CDR3 spans 16 amino acids. The V gene lost 4 bases and the J gene lost 0 bases, with 14 bases spanning the gap. The germline V gene has CDR1 SGHDT and CDR2 YYEEEE.

This clonotype has ten or more counts. The chain has TRBV27 and TRBJ2-7; 14 bases agree with TRBD2. Per the germline V gene, CDR1 is MNHEY and CDR2 is SMNVEV (reference sequence). This CDR3 contains 14 residues. V lost 6 bases and J lost 2; bases outside the gene matches: 0. The CDR3: CASRGLAGAYEQYF. DNA of the CDR3: TGTGCCAGCAGGGGACTAGCGGGAGCCTACGAGCAGTACTTC.

This clonotype was observed many times. The chain joins TRBV11-2 to TRBJ2-3; the match to TRBD1 covers 7 bases. Germline CDR1 reads SGHAT; CDR2 reads FQNNGV. After removal of 5 bases from V and 6 bases from J, the junction contained 2 bases not matched to a gene. The CDR3 runs 12 residues. The CDR3 nucleotides are TGTGCCAGCAGCAGACAGGGTGATACGCAGTATTTT. Its protein is CASSRQGDTQYF.

This clonotype has at least ten counts. The chain links TRBV7-9 to TRBJ2-1, with 10 bases lining up with TRBD2. Germline trimming cut 10 bases from V and 10 bases from J; bases unmatched to any gene: 16. This CDR3 contains 15 residues. Germline V gene lookup returns CDR1 SEHNR and CDR2 FQNEAQ (reference sequence). CDR3 residues: CATLMQAGGPGEQFF. As DNA, the CDR3 is TGTGCCACCCTCATGCAAGCGGGAGGGCCGGGGGAGCAGTTCTTC.

This clonotype was counted ten times or more. The CDR3 nucleotides read TGTGCCAGCAGCGTCTACATGGCCGGGGAGCTGTTTTTT. It encodes CASSVYMAGELFF. J is TRBJ2-2 and V is TRBV7-3; D remains unclear. The V end was cut by 5 bases, the J end by 6 bases, with 10 bases between. The germline gives CDR1 SGHTA, CDR2 FQGTGA. The CDR3 runs 13 residues.